One sample yielded the 28 T cell receptor beta chains listed below, sequenced in a study of blood T cell repertoires in COVID-19. The repertoire was sequenced with immunoSEQ multiplex PCR; TCRdb's copy has only in-frame clones and lacks some. Of about 160,000 clones listed, around 77% are singletons. Sequenced sample: peripheral blood. The receptors here all came from a man aged 65-85 years with acute or convalescent COVID-19.

The rearrangement joins TRBV7-8 to TRBJ2-7, with a weak D call TRBD2 (6 bases). The CDR3 runs 12 residues. Trimming removed 5 bases at V and 5 bases at J, with 10 bases between. The germline gives CDR1 SGHVS, CDR2 FQNEAQ. Here the CDR3 reads CASSQGGNEQYF. In DNA, the CDR3 is TGTGCCAGCAGCCAAGGAGGGAACGAGCAGTACTTC.

V gene TRBV9 combines with J gene TRBJ2-3; 9 positions agree with TRBD2. With V trimmed by 2 bases and J by 2 bases, 3 bases remained unmatched. Germline CDR1 and CDR2: SGDLS and YYNGEE. CDR3 size: 15 residues. DNA for the CDR3: TGTGCCAGCAGCGTCGCGGGAGGGCTCACAGATACGCAGTATTTT. Translation gives CASSVAGGLTDTQYF.

The V and J genes are TRBV7-2 and TRBJ1-5, with TRBD1 identical over 10 bases. V shed 5 bases and J 3 bases; nucleotides not matched to a gene: 4. CDR1 is SGHTA and CDR2 is FQGNSA in the germline V gene. The CDR3 has 15 residues. DNA for the CDR3: TGTGCCAGCAGCCGGGACAGGGGTTCCAATCAGCCCCAGCATTTT. It encodes CASSRDRGSNQPQHF.

The V gene is TRBV10-2, the J gene TRBJ1-2; the D gene is possibly TRBD1 (5 bases). Germline loops: CDR1 WSHSY, CDR2 SAAADI. V shed 3 bases and J shed 8 bases, with 19 bases lying between them. CDR3 size: 15 residues. The CDR3, as DNA: TGCGCCAGCAGTGATTATGACAGCCCATCCCGGGGCTACACCTTC. It encodes CASSDYDSPSRGYTF.

The J gene is TRBJ1-1, the V gene TRBV16; D ambiguous. V dropped 1 base and J dropped 4 bases, with 10 bases sitting between them. There are 14 residues in the CDR3. CDR1 is KGHSY and CDR2 is FQNENV in the germline V gene. CDR3 DNA sequence: TGTGCCAGCAGCCAATTTCCAGAATTCACTGAAGCTTTCTTT. This translates into CASSQFPEFTEAFF.

The rearrangement links TRBV18 to TRBJ1-1; D uncertain. The CDR3 runs to 13 residues. The V gene lost 4 bases and the J gene lost 2 bases, with 8 bases spanning the gap. Per the germline V gene, CDR1 is KGHSH and CDR2 is LQKENI. CDR3 bases: TGTGCCAGCTCACGAGGCCGCAACACTGAAGCTTTCTTT. The encoded protein is CASSRGRNTEAFF. Combining the CDR3 with reference TRBV18 and TRBJ1-1 gives the whole variable domain NAGVMQNPRHLVRRRGQEARLRCSPMKGHSHVYWYRQLPEEGLKFMVYLQKENIIDESGMPKERFSAEFPKEGPSILRIQQVVRGDSAAYFCASSRGRNTEAFFGQGTRLTVV.

The rearrangement uses TRBV5-6 and TRBJ2-7; TRBD2 matches 7 bases. Looked up from germline, CDR1 is SGHDT and CDR2 is YYEEEE. Losses at the gene ends were 0 bases for V and 3 bases for J; bases not matched to a gene: 6. The CDR3 is 15 amino acids. The CDR3 DNA follows: TGTGCCAGCAGCTTGGGGGGCGGGAGTATCTACGAGCAGTACTTC. This sequence encodes CASSLGGGSIYEQYF. Full variable domain (remainder filled in from reference TRBV5-6 and TRBJ2-7): DAGVTQSPTHLIKTRGQQVTLRCSPKSGHDTVSWYQQALGQGPQFIFQYYEEEERQRGNFPDRFSGHQFPNYSSELNVNALLLGDSALYLCASSLGGGSIYEQYFGPGTRLTVT.

The V call is TRBV2, the J call TRBJ1-1; D is unclear. CDR1 is SNHLY, CDR2 FYNNEI, per germline. Trimming left V 8 bases short and J 0 bases short, with 13 bases between. The CDR3 is 14 amino acids. This chain's CDR3 is CASLLGRMNTEAFF. DNA of the CDR3: TGTGCCAGCCTTCTTGGGAGAATGAACACTGAAGCTTTCTTT. Variable domain in full (rest from reference TRBV2 and TRBJ1-1): EPEVTQTPSHQVTQMGQEVILRCVPISNHLYFYWYRQILGQKVEFLVSFYNNEISEKSEIFDDQFSVERPDGSNFTLKIRSTKLEDSAMYFCASLLGRMNTEAFFGQGTRLTVV.

In this sample, this clone turned up many times. One junction end disagrees with the germline gene, perhaps due to a read error. The chain has TRBV7-7 and TRBJ2-3; TRBD2 matches at 14 bases. CDR1 and CDR2 from the germline V gene are SSHAT and FNYEAQ (reference sequence). The CDR3 totals 17 residues. This chain's CDR3 is CASSLGLAGGGTDTQYF. Here the CDR3 DNA reads TGTGCTAGCAGCTTAGGACTAGCGGGAGGTGGCACAGATACGCAGTATTTT.

The J gene is TRBJ1-3, the V gene TRBV7-6; 8 bases agree with TRBD1. Unmatched junction bases numbered 6, after V lost 5 bases and J lost 0 bases. Germline V gives CDR1 SGHVS, CDR2 FNYEAQ. The CDR3 extends over 16 amino acids. CDR3 amino acids: CASSTGQGISGNTIYF. The CDR3 DNA is TGTGCCAGCAGCACCGGACAGGGTATCTCTGGAAACACCATATATTTT.

This clone was seen more than once but under ten times. The chain has TRBV11-2 and TRBJ2-5; TRBD1 agrees at 7 bases. In germline, CDR1 is SGHAT, CDR2 FQNNGV. J lost 2 bases, V lost 4 bases, and 1 base had no gene match. This CDR3 is 13 amino acids long. CDR3 protein: CASSWDRQETQYF. The CDR3, as DNA: TGTGCCAGCAGCTGGGACAGACAAGAGACCCAGTACTTC.

The CDR3 is CASSLPMAQETQYF. The CDR3 DNA follows: TGTGCCAGCAGCCTCCCCATGGCCCAAGAGACCCAGTACTTC. The chain uses TRBV7-9 and TRBJ2-5; no firm D call. CDR3 length: 14 residues. With 5 bases removed from V and 1 base from J, the gap between germline ends came to 11 bases. Germline-derived CDR1 and CDR2 are SEHNR and FQNEAQ (reference sequence).

The DNA of the CDR3 is TGTGCCACCAGCAGAGTAGGCACCCGGGAGCCCCAGCATTTT. It is translated as CATSRVGTREPQHF. The rearrangement joins TRBV15 to TRBJ1-5; D is uncertain. This CDR3 is built from 14 residues. Per germline, CDR1 LNHNV and CDR2 YYDKDF (reference sequence). Trimming stripped 1 base from V and 8 bases from J, with 12 bases between.

This clone was observed at least ten times. The chain combines TRBV6-6 with TRBJ1-4; the match to TRBD1 covers 8 bases. V lost 6 bases to trimming and J lost 8 bases; unmatched junction nucleotides: 8. CDR3 length: 14 residues. Germline V lookup: CDR1 MNHNY, CDR2 SVGAGI (reference sequence). CDR3 amino acids: CASSPPQGAEKLFF. The DNA for the CDR3 is TGTGCCAGCAGCCCACCCCAGGGGGCAGAAAAACTGTTTTTT.

A single count supports this clone. The rearrangement links TRBV27 to TRBJ1-1, with D possibly being TRBD1 (5 bases). V was clipped by 3 bases and J by 1 base, with 24 bases between them. Germline CDR1 and CDR2: MNHEY and SMNVEV (reference sequence). There are 19 residues in the CDR3. The CDR3 is CASSFRPPPRGWANTEAFF. CDR3 nucleotide sequence: TGTGCCAGCAGTTTTCGACCGCCCCCCCGGGGGTGGGCGAACACTGAAGCTTTCTTT.

This clone has a single count. This chain links TRBV7-2 with TRBJ2-2, with D perhaps TRBD2 (6 bases). The V gene lost 5 bases and the J gene lost 3 bases, with 10 bases spanning the gap. The CDR3 totals 14 residues. Germline-derived CDR1 and CDR2 are SGHTA and FQGNSA. The CDR3 loop reads CASSLGSHTGELFF. CDR3 sequence (DNA): TGTGCCAGCAGCCTCGGGAGCCACACCGGGGAGCTGTTTTTT.

The chain employs TRBV4-1 and TRBJ2-4; maybe TRBD1 (6 bases). The CDR3 totals 14 residues. V dropped 0 bases and J dropped 6 bases, with 9 bases sitting between them. The germline CDR1 and CDR2 sequences are MGHRA and YSYEKL. CDR3 sequence (DNA): TGCGCCAGCAGCCAAGAAGGGACACCAAACATTCAGTACTTC. Translation: CASSQEGTPNIQYF.

About this clone: At one boundary the junction diverges from the germline segment, which might be a read error. J is TRBJ1-2 and V is TRBV5-5, with 7 bases that match TRBD1. Germline V CDR1 and CDR2: SGHKS, YYEKEE (reference sequence). CDR3 size: 14 residues. CDR3 bases: TGTGCCAGCAGTTTGGGGACAGACGGAGCTGGCTACACCTTC. Its protein product is CASSLGTDGAGYTF.

The J gene is TRBJ2-1, the V gene TRBV19; a weak D match, TRBD2 (6 bases). Trimming left V 1 base short and J 9 bases short, with 19 bases between. The germline CDR1 and CDR2 sequences are LNHDA and SQIVND (reference sequence). The CDR3 sequence is 16 residues long. DNA for the CDR3: TGTGCCAGTAGTATAGTTGCAGCGGGTCGGCCAGGTGAGCAGTTCTTC. It is translated as CASSIVAAGRPGEQFF.

The chain combines TRBV29-1 with TRBJ2-2, with D possibly TRBD2 on 7 matching bases. Germline CDR1 SQVTM, CDR2 ANQGSEA. Trimming pared 6 bases from V and 6 bases from J, leaving 8 bases between. The CDR3 runs to 11 residues. CDR3 loop: CSVGGAGELFF. CDR3 in DNA: TGCAGCGTAGGGGGGGCCGGGGAGCTGTTTTTT.

This chain links TRBV19 with TRBJ2-7; 11 bases match TRBD1. Germline V gene sequence: CDR1 LNHDA, CDR2 SQIVND (reference sequence). The ends lost 4 bases at V and 7 bases at J; junction bases unmatched: 9. CDR3 length equals 15 residues. The CDR3 nucleotides are TGTGCCAGTAGTAACCCCGGGACAGGGGGTGGGGAGCAGTACTTC. It encodes CASSNPGTGGGEQYF.

The rearrangement uses TRBV6-5 and TRBJ1-1; tentative D call: TRBD1 (6 bases). Germline CDR1 MNHEY, CDR2 SVGAGI. The CDR3 sequence is 16 residues long. The V end lost 4 bases, the J end lost 4 bases, and 19 bases lay between the germline ends. The CDR3, as DNA: TGTGCCAGCAGTTCCGGGGGCGGGGGTGAGGGCACTGAAGCTTTCTTT. Encoded protein: CASSSGGGGEGTEAFF.

CDR3: CASSGSLAGAGELFF. The CDR3 coding sequence is TGCGCCAGCAGCGGGTCACTAGCGGGGGCCGGGGAGCTGTTTTTT. The chain employs TRBV5-1 and TRBJ2-2; 11 bases agree with TRBD2. The CDR3 spans 15 residues. V shed 4 bases, J shed 6 bases, and the junction held 5 bases outside the gene matches. Germline V gene lookup returns CDR1 SGHRS and CDR2 YFSETQ.

The V and J genes are TRBV19 and TRBJ1-1, with D perhaps matching TRBD1 (5 bases). With 10 bases removed from V and 0 bases from J, the gap between germline ends came to 18 bases. Germline V gene data show CDR1 as LNHDA and CDR2 as SQIVND (reference sequence). This CDR3 is built from 15 residues. The CDR3: CATAEWGSMNTEAFF. The CDR3 nucleotides read TGTGCCACAGCAGAGTGGGGCAGCATGAACACTGAAGCTTTCTTT.

This clone was seen just once. The chain uses TRBV19 and TRBJ1-5, with TRBD1 matching 8 bases. This CDR3 contains 13 residues. Germline assignment: CDR1 LNHDA and CDR2 SQIVND (reference sequence). The V and J ends lost 7 bases and 5 bases, in that order; junction bases with no gene match: 4. CDR3 sequence reads: CASTGGGHQPQHF. In nucleotides, the CDR3 is TGTGCCAGTACAGGGGGCGGGCATCAGCCCCAGCATTTT.

This chain's CDR3 is CASSFQIQETQYF. CDR3 bases: TGTGCCAGCAGTTTCCAAATTCAAGAGACCCAGTACTTC. The rearrangement links TRBV12-3 or TRBV12-4 to TRBJ2-5; D gene uncertain. Trimming took off 3 bases at V and 2 bases at J, with 7 bases between the two ends. There are 13 residues in the CDR3.

The chain joins TRBV7-8 to TRBJ1-2; 10 bases are shared with TRBD1. The junction had 5 bases not matched to a gene; V was cut back by 1 base and J by 6 bases. The V gene's germline CDR1 is SGHVS and CDR2 FQNEAQ. The CDR3 sequence is 15 residues long. The CDR3 loop reads CASSLVGTGVHGYTF. CDR3 sequence (DNA): TGTGCCAGCAGCTTAGTCGGGACAGGGGTCCATGGCTACACCTTC.

This sequence joins TRBV7-2 and TRBJ2-1; TRBD2 matches at 10 bases. Germline loops: CDR1 SGHTA, CDR2 FQGNSA. This CDR3 is built from 15 residues. V shed 5 bases and J 9 bases; nucleotides not matched to a gene: 10. The CDR3 loop is CASSLSGRGSGEQFF. CDR3 coding DNA: TGTGCCAGCAGCCTGAGCGGGAGGGGGAGCGGTGAGCAGTTCTTC.